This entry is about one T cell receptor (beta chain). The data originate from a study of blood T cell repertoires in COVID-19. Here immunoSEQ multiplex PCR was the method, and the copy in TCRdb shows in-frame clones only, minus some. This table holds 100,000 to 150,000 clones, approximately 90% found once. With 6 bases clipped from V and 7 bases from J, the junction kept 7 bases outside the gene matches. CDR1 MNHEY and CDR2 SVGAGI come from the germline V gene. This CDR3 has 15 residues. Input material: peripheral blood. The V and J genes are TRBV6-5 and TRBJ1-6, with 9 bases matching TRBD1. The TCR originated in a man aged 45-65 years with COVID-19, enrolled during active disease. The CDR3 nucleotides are TGTGCCAGCAGCTGGGACAGGGATGGGAATTCACCCCTCCACTTT. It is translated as CASSWDRDGNSPLHF.